This TCR beta chain came from a study of T cell responses to AZD1222 COVID-19 vaccine. This clone was observed once. V lost 6 bases, J lost 5 bases, and 17 bases lay in between. The CDR3 sequence is 14 residues long. CDR1 is MNHEY, CDR2 SVGEGT, per germline. The protocol was immunoSEQ multiplex PCR, while the TCRdb copy is restricted to in-frame clones and leaves out a portion. The table has 150,000 to 200,000 clones, just over 90% seen once; the top ten hold 1% to 1.5%. V and J are TRBV6-2 or TRBV6-3 and TRBJ2-7, with D possibly TRBD1 on 6 matching bases. The material was peripheral blood, obtained 28 days after the second AZD1222 dose. The TCR comes from an adult who received the AZD1222 COVID-19 vaccine. The CDR3 bases are TGTGCCAGCAGGTACACAGGGCCCCGGGACGAGCAGTACTTC. Translation gives CASRYTGPRDEQYF.